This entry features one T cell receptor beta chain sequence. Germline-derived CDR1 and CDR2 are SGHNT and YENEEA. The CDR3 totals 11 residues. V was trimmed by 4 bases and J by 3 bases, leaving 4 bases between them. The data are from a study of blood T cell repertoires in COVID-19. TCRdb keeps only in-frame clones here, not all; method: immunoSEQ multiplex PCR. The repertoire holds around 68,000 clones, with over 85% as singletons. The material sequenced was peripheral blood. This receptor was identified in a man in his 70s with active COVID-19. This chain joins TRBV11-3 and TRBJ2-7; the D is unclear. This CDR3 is CASSSVYEQYF. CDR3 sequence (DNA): TGTGCCAGCAGCTCCGTCTACGAGCAGTACTTC. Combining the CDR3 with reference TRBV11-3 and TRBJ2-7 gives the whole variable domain EAGVVQSPRYKIIEKKQPVAFWCNPISGHNTLYWYLQNLGQGPELLIRYENEEAVDDSQLPKDRFSAERLKGVDSTLKIQPAELGDSAVYLCASSSVYEQYFGPGTRLTVT.